This T cell receptor beta chain was retrieved from a study of cytomegalovirus exposure and HLA in healthy donors. Study outcomes and limitations: Most CMV-associated TCR beta chains were later found to appear HLA-restricted. It emerged from a later analysis that several of the most significant clusters appeared to be linked to common viral pathogens. Presence/absence analyses assumed roughly uniform sequencing depth across donors.

Amplification used 60 Vbeta primers and 13 Jbeta primers. Here immunoSEQ multiplex PCR was the method, and the copy in TCRdb shows in-frame clones only, minus some. This sample has 200,000 to 250,000 clones, with around four fifths found just once. After removal of 7 bases from V and 6 bases from J, the junction contained 12 bases not matched to a gene. Germline assignment: CDR1 SQVTM and CDR2 ANQGSEA. The CDR3 totals 14 residues. Remarks on this clone: Its antigen is as yet unknown.

The V gene is TRBV29-1, the J gene TRBJ2-7, with 10 positions matching TRBD1. The sequence was collected from a woman aged 55 to 70 in good health and CMV-seropositive. The specimen was PBMCs. CDR3: CSATPGDRGSEQYF. DNA for the CDR3: TGCAGCGCCACACCCGGGGACAGGGGCTCCGAGCAGTACTTC.